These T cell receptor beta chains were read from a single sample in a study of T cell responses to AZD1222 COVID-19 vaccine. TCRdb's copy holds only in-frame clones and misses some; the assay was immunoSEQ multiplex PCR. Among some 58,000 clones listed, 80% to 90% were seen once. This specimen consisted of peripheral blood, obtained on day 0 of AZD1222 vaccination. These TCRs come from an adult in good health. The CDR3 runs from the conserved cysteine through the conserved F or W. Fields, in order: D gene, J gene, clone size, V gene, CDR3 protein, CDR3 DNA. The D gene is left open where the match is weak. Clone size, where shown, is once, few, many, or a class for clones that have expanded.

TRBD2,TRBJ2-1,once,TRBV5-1,CASSPGTSGRRYEQFF,TGCGCCAGCAGCCCAGGGACTAGCGGGAGAAGGTATGAGCAGTTCTTC
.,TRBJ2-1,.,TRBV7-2,CASSLGLASLYNEQFF,TGTGCCAGCAGCTTAGGGTTGGCTAGCCTGTACAATGAGCAGTTCTTC
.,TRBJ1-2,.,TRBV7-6,CASSLARRAPYGYTF,TGTGCCAGCAGCTTAGCGCGTAGGGCCCCCTATGGCTACACCTTC
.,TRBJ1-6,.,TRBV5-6,CASSSIARPQALHF,TGTGCCAGCAGCTCCATCGCCCGGCCTCAAGCCCTCCACTTT
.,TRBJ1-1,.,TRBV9,CASSVGPNTEAFF,TGTGCCAGCAGCGTAGGGCCGAACACTGAGGCTTTCTTT
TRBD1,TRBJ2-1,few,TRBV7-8,CASRPPIGTGGRDEQFF,TGTGCCAGCAGACCTCCAATAGGGACAGGGGGAAGAGATGAGCAGTTCTTC
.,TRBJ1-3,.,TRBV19,CASSTVQAGNTIYF,TGTGCCAGTAGTACAGTCCAGGCTGGAAACACCATATATTTT
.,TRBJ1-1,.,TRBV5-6,CASSLIEGGRTEAFF,TGTGCCAGCAGCTTAATTGAGGGGGGGCGCACTGAAGCTTTCTTT
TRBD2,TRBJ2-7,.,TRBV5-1,CASSPASGSYEQYF,TGCGCCAGCAGCCCGGCTAGCGGCTCCTACGAGCAGTACTTC
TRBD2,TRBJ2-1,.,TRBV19,CASSTFSGRRGGEQFF,TGTGCCAGTAGTACCTTTAGCGGGAGGCGAGGTGGTGAGCAGTTCTTC
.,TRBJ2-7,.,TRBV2,CASSEAGGAYEQYF,TGTGCCAGCAGTGAAGCGGGGGGAGCTTACGAGCAGTACTTC
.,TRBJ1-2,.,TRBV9,CASSLDGYGYTF,TGTGCCAGCAGCCTGGACGGTTATGGCTACACCTTC
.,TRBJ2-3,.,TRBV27,CASSLSRRDTQYF,TGTGCCAGCAGTTTATCACGGAGGGATACGCAGTATTTT
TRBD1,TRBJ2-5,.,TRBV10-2,CASRGWGDREKTQYF,TGCGCCAGCAGGGGGTGGGGGGACAGGGAAAAGACCCAGTACTTC
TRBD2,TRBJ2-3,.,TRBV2,CASTRLAPSTDTQYF,TGTGCCAGCACCCGACTAGCGCCTAGCACAGATACGCAGTATTTT